This T cell receptor (beta chain) comes out of a study of blood T cell repertoires in COVID-19. The germline V and J ends were trimmed by 3 bases and 8 bases, with 8 bases remaining between them. Germline CDR1 SGDLS, CDR2 YYNGEE. The CDR3 runs 11 residues. Only in-frame clones appear in the TCRdb table, and some are missing; sequencing was by immunoSEQ multiplex PCR. The sample shows roughly 230,000 clones, 89% of them seen only once. This receptor was identified in a woman aged 40-49 years who had recovered from COVID-19. J is TRBJ1-2 and V is TRBV9; D possibly corresponds to TRBD1 (6 bases). The sequencing input was peripheral blood. The CDR3 is CASSGGRGYTF. The CDR3 coding sequence is TGTGCCAGCAGCGGGGGGCGAGGCTACACCTTC. The full variable domain, rest sourced from reference TRBV9 and TRBJ1-2, is DSGVTQTPKHLITATGQRVTLRCSPRSGDLSVYWYQQSLDQGLQFLIQYYNGEERAKGNILERFSAQQFPDLHSELNLSSLELGDSALYFCASSGGRGYTFGSGTRLTVV.